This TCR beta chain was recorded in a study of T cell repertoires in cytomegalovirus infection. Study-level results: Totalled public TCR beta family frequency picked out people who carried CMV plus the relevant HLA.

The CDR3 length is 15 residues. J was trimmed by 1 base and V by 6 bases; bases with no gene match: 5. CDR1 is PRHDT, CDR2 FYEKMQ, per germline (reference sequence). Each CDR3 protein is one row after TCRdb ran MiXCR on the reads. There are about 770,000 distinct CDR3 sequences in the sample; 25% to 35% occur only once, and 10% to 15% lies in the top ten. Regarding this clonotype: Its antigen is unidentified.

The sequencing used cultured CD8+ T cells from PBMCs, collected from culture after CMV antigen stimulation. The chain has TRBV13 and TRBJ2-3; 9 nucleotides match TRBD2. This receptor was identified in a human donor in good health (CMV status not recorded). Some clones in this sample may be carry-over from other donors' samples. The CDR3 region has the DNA TGTGCCAGCAGGCAGCGGGGGGCTGGCACAGATACGCAGTATTTT. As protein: CASRQRGAGTDTQYF.